This TCR beta chain was observed in a study of blood T cells in healthy people across ages. Germline V gives CDR1 SQVTM, CDR2 ANQGSEA. This CDR3 is built from 13 residues. V dropped 5 bases and J dropped 4 bases, with 15 bases sitting between them. The authors ran a second PCR of 7 to 11 cycles using a sample-barcoded 5' primer and a J-beta primer mix. Each CDR3 protein gets one entry after TCRdb re-called the 5' RACE reads with MiXCR. The table includes hundreds of thousands of distinct CDR3 sequences, nearly 60% detected once. A few counts support this clonotype. This receptor was taken from a man aged 25 to 40 in good health. The sample consisted of blood. J is TRBJ2-7 and V is TRBV29-1, with a tentative D call TRBD1 (5 bases). CDR3 sequence (DNA): TGCAGCGTTAGTAGGGGATTAGTTTACGAGCAGTACTTC. Translation gives CSVSRGLVYEQYF.